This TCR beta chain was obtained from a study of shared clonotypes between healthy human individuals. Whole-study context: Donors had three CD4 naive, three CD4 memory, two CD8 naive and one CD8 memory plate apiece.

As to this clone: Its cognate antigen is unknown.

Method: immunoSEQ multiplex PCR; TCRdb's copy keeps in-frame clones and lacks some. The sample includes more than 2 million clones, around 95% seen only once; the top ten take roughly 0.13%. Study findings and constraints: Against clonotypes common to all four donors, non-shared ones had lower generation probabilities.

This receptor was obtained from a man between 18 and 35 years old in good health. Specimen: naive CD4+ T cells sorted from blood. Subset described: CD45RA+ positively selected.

CDR3 bases: TGCAGTGCTAGTCTAGGGGGCCAGTACTTC. Amino acids: CSASLGGQYF. The chain uses TRBV20-1 and TRBJ2-5; D is possibly TRBD1 (6 bases). The germline V and J ends were trimmed by 3 bases and 10 bases, with 9 bases remaining between them. The germline V gene has CDR1 DFQATT and CDR2 SNEGSKA (reference sequence). This CDR3 contains 10 residues.